This T cell receptor beta chain was identified during a study of blood T cells in healthy people across ages. Whole-study context: Per two T cells, template switching captured roughly one barcoded beta molecule.

The trim removed 6 bases at V and 10 bases at J, leaving 8 bases unmatched. The CDR3 sequence is 14 residues long. Germline CDR1 reads LGHDT; CDR2 reads YNNKEL (reference sequence). A J-beta primer mix and a sample-barcoded 5' primer were used in a second PCR of roughly 7 to 12 cycles. MiXCR, run by TCRdb on the 5' RACE reads, gives a single entry per CDR3 protein. The repertoire holds about 540,000 distinct CDR3 sequences, with 24% as singletons. Per sample, at least 5 micrograms of total RNA were extracted. This clonotype was seen repeatedly, ten times or more. These sequences were also reported in another study, on T cells of mothers and their children. That report notes: Versus unrelated pairs, overlap was slightly higher in related mother-child pairs, without reaching significance.

The chain uses TRBV3-1 and TRBJ1-6, with TRBD1 matching over 8 bases. The sample was blood. This TCR was recovered from a boy younger than 18 in good health. CDR3 nucleotides: TGTGCCAGCAGATCGGGACAGGAGTCCTCACCCCTCCACTTT. As protein: CASRSGQESSPLHF.